Below, 6 T cell receptor beta chains from the same sample are listed, as sequenced in a study of shared clonotypes between healthy human individuals. Only CD45RO-negative cells positively selected for CCR7 counted as naive CD8 cells, so terminally differentiated effector memory CD45RA+ cells were excluded. The table came from immunoSEQ multiplex PCR; TCRdb's copy has only in-frame clones and leaves some out. The sample consists of millions of clones, about 95% of them appearing once. The material sequenced was naive CD8+ T cells sorted from blood. The source is a man between 18 and 35 years old in good health.

The gene calls are TRBV6-5 and TRBJ2-1, with 9 bases lining up with TRBD2. The CDR3 totals 16 residues. The trim removed 0 bases at V and 6 bases at J, leaving 6 bases unmatched. CDR1 is MNHEY, CDR2 SVGAGI, per germline. CDR3 coding DNA: TGTGCCAGCAGTTACTCCGGCGGGGGGGCCGTCAATGAGCAGTTCTTC. Its protein is CASSYSGGGAVNEQFF.

V is TRBV7-9 and J is TRBJ1-5, with unresolved D. There are 14 residues in the CDR3. CDR1 is SEHNR, CDR2 FQNEAQ, per germline (reference sequence). The V and J ends lost 5 bases and 1 base respectively, with 9 bases between them. CDR3 DNA: TGTGCCAGCAGCGTCGTCGAGAGCAATCAGCCCCAGCATTTT. This gives the protein CASSVVESNQPQHF. Full variable domain (outside the CDR3, taken from reference TRBV7-9 and TRBJ1-5): DTGVSQNPRHKITKRGQNVTFRCDPISEHNRLYWYRQTLGQGPEFLTYFQNEAQLEKSRLLSDRFSAERPKGSFSTLEIQRTEQGDSAMYLCASSVVESNQPQHFGDGTRLSIL.

The CDR3 loop reads CASSYSSGSDTQYF. The CDR3 nucleotides are TGTGCCAGCAGCTATAGCTCCGGGTCAGATACGCAGTATTTT. The V gene is TRBV7-9, the J gene TRBJ2-3; D is unresolved. The CDR3 sequence is 14 residues long. From germline, CDR1 is SEHNR and CDR2 FQNEAQ (reference sequence). Trimming pared 4 bases from V and 4 bases from J, leaving 12 bases between.

The chain has TRBV10-1 and TRBJ2-7; unclear D gene. Trimming took 4 bases from V and 1 from J, leaving 8 bases between them. The length of the CDR3 is 13 residues. The germline CDR1 and CDR2 sequences are WNHNN and SYGVQD (reference sequence). CDR3 residues: CASSVGLSYEQYF. The CDR3 region has the DNA TGCGCCAGCAGTGTTGGGCTGTCCTACGAGCAGTACTTC.

This chain joins TRBV7-8 and TRBJ2-7; D is perhaps TRBD2 (5 bases). Germline V gene sequence: CDR1 SGHVS, CDR2 FQNEAQ. The V gene lost 1 base and the J gene lost 3 bases, with 13 bases spanning the gap. This CDR3 is 15 amino acids long. As DNA, the CDR3 is TGTGCCAGCAGCTTAGAGTCGGGGATGATCTACGAGCAGTACTTC. It encodes CASSLESGMIYEQYF.

The chain joins TRBV7-6 to TRBJ2-1, with D unclear. CDR3 length: 17 residues. V lost 1 base and J lost 2, with 15 bases in between. The germline gives CDR1 SGHVS, CDR2 FNYEAQ. The CDR3 region has the DNA TGTGCCAGCAGCTTAGTCAACCCCTCTATGCCCTACAATGAGCAGTTCTTC. As protein: CASSLVNPSMPYNEQFF.